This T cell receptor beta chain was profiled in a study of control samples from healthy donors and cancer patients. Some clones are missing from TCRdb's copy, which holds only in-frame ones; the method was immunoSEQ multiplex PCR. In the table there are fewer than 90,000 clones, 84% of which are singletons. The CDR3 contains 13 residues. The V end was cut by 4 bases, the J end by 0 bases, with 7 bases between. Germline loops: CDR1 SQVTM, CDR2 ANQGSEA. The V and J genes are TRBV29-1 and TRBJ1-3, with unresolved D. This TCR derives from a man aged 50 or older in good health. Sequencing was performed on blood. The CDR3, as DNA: TGCAGCGTTGGTCAGAGCTCTGGAAACACCATATATTTT. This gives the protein CSVGQSSGNTIYF.